A single TCR beta chain is shown here with its context. These data are taken from a study of cytomegalovirus exposure and HLA in healthy donors. The PCR used 60 Vbeta and 13 Jbeta primers. Clones were sequenced by immunoSEQ multiplex PCR, and TCRdb holds only the in-frame ones, with some missing. The top ten clones hold roughly 2.1% of a sample with about 160,000 clones, 77% of them seen once. Germline CDR1 reads KGHSH; CDR2 reads LQKENI. CDR3 length equals 15 residues. The ends were cut back, 2 bases at V and 1 base at J, with 11 bases in the middle. The TCR sequence derives from a man over 45 in good health and CMV-seropositive. The chain is built from TRBV18 and TRBJ1-1, with D unresolved. What was sequenced was PBMCs. The CDR3 here is CASSPMSLRNTEAFF. In DNA, the CDR3 is TGTGCCAGCTCACCAATGAGTCTCCGGAACACTGAAGCTTTCTTT.